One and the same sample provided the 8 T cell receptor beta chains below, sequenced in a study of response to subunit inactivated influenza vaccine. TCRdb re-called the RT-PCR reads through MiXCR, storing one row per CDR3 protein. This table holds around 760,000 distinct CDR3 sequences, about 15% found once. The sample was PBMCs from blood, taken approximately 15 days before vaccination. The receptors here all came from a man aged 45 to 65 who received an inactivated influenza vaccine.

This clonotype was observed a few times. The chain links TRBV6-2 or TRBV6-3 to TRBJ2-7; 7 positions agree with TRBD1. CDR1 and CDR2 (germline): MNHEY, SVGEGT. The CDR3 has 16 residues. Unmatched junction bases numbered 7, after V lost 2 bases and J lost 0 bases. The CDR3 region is CASSYRSGTDSYEQYF. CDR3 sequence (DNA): TGTGCCAGCAGTTACCGATCCGGGACAGACTCCTACGAGCAGTACTTC.

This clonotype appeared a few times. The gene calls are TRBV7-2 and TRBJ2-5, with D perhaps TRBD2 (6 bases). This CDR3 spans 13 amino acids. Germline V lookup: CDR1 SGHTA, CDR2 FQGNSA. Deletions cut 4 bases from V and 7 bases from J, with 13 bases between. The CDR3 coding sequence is TGTGCCAGCAGCTCAGTCCCCGGGGGGACCCAGTACTTC. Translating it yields CASSSVPGGTQYF.

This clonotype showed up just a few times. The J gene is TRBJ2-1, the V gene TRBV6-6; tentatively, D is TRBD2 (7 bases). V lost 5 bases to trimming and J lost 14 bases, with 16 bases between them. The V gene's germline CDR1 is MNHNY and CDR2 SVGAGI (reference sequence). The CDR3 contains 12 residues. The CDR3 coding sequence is TGTGCCAGCAGTGCCTATCAGGGGAGGGAGTTCTTC. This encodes CASSAYQGREFF.

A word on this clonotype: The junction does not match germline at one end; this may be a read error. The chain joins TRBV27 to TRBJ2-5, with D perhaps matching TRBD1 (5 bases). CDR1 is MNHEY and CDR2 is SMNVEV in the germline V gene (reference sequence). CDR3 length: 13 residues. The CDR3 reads CTSRIQGQETQYF. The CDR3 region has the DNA TGTACCAGCAGAATTCAGGGACAAGAGACCCAGTACTTC.

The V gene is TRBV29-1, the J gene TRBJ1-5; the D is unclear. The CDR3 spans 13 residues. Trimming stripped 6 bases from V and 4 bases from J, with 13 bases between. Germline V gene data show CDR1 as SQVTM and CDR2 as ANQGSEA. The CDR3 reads CSVVDSENQPQHF. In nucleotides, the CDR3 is TGCAGCGTGGTAGACTCTGAGAATCAGCCCCAGCATTTT.

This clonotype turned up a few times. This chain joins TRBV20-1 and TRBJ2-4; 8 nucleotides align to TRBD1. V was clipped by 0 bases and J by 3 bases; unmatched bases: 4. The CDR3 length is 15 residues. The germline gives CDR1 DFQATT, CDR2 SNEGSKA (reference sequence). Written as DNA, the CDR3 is TGCAGTGCTAGAGATTGGACAGGGATCAAAAACATTCAGTACTTC. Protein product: CSARDWTGIKNIQYF.

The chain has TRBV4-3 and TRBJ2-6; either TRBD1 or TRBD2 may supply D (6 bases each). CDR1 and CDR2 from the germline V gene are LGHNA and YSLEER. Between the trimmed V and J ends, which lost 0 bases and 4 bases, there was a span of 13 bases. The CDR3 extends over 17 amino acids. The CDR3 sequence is CASSQDSGARGANVLTF. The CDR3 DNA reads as TGCGCCAGCAGCCAAGACTCGGGGGCGCGCGGGGCCAACGTCCTGACTTTC.

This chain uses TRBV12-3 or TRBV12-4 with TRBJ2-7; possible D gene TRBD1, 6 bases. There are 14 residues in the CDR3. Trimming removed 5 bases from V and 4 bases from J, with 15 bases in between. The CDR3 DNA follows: TGTGCCAGCAGTACACAGGGTCGCCTATACGAGCAGTACTTC. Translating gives CASSTQGRLYEQYF.